The 7 T cell receptor beta chains reported below all come from one sample, sequenced in a study of low-dose radiotherapy and immunotherapy resistance in tumors. Alpha- and beta-chain coverage of first-strand cDNA came from TRAV- and TRBV-specific primers. TCR amplification ran roughly 20 PCR cycles using constant-region and V-primer adapter primers. Each CDR3 protein is one row after TCRdb ran MiXCR on the reads. The sample includes about 12,000 distinct CDR3 sequences, 65% to 85% of them seen just once. These receptors all come from a human donor with advanced metastatic prostate, ovarian, gallbladder or colorectal cancer (not recorded which). This table probably holds off-target reads from a library built for another chain.

This chain uses TRBV7-9 with TRBJ2-7, with a weak D call TRBD2 (6 bases). The germline V gene has CDR1 SEHNR and CDR2 FQNEAQ (reference sequence). This CDR3 is built from 14 residues. Trimming pared 5 bases from V and 1 base from J, leaving 12 bases between. The CDR3 DNA sequence: TGTGCCAGCAGCACGGCGGGGATTTCCTACGAGCAGTACTTC. Protein product: CASSTAGISYEQYF.

The DNA for the CDR3 is TGTGCCATTGCCCGGGACGCGCTCTCCTACGAGCAGTACTTC. This encodes CAIARDALSYEQYF. The V gene is TRBV6-1, the J gene TRBJ2-7; D is tentatively TRBD1 or TRBD2 (5 bases each). There are 14 residues in the CDR3. V lost 10 bases and J 0 bases, leaving 16 bases between the germline ends. Germline V gives CDR1 MNHNS, CDR2 SASEGT.

This clonotype was found once. The chain uses TRBV7-8 and TRBJ2-3; D gene uncertain. This CDR3 has 15 residues. V was trimmed by 5 bases and J by 1 base, leaving 13 bases between them. Looked up from germline, CDR1 is SGHVS and CDR2 is FQNEAQ. This chain's CDR3 is CASSLLELGTDTQYF. In DNA, the CDR3 is TGTGCCAGCAGCCTGCTGGAACTTGGCACAGATACGCAGTATTTT. Full variable domain (outside the CDR3, taken from reference TRBV7-8 and TRBJ2-3): GAGVSQSPRYKVAKRGQDVALRCDPISGHVSLFWYQQALGQGPEFLTYFQNEAQLDKSGLPSDRFFAERPEGSVSTLKIQRTQQEDSAVYLCASSLLELGTDTQYFGPGTRLTVL.

The rearrangement links TRBV4-1 to TRBJ2-7; weak D call: TRBD2 (6 bases). V lost 1 base to trimming and J lost 3 bases, with 10 bases between them. Germline values: CDR1 MGHRA, CDR2 YSYEKL. CDR3 length: 14 amino acids. The CDR3 spells CASSQARGVYEQYF. In nucleotides, the CDR3 is TGCGCCAGCAGCCAAGCGCGGGGTGTCTACGAGCAGTACTTC.

This clonotype showed up just once. V and J are TRBV28 and TRBJ2-7; 7 bases align to TRBD1. With 6 bases clipped from V and 5 bases from J, the junction kept 7 bases outside the gene matches. In germline, CDR1 is MDHEN, CDR2 SYDVKM. The length of the CDR3 is 13 residues. The CDR3 bases are TGTGCCAGCAGGGGGACAGCGCAGCACGAGCAGTACTTC. Translating it yields CASRGTAQHEQYF.

The chain combines TRBV28 with TRBJ2-3, with a possible D match to TRBD1 (6 bases). The CDR3 is 14 residues long. Germline V gives CDR1 MDHEN, CDR2 SYDVKM. Deletions cut 5 bases from V and 3 bases from J, with 12 bases between. The CDR3: CASSKGGTTDTQYF. As DNA, the CDR3 is TGTGCCAGCAGTAAAGGGGGTACGACAGATACGCAGTATTTT.

The genes are TRBV28 and TRBJ1-5, with D unresolved. Germline loops: CDR1 MDHEN, CDR2 SYDVKM. V was shortened by 3 bases and J by 5 bases, with 5 bases between the two germline ends. This CDR3 contains 12 residues. As DNA, the CDR3 is TGTGCCAGCAGTTTGAGGGATCAGCCCCAGCATTTT. Translation: CASSLRDQPQHF.